These 14 T cell receptor beta chains originate from one sample sequenced in a study of blood T cell repertoires in COVID-19. Profiling relied on immunoSEQ multiplex PCR, and the TCRdb table lists in-frame clones only, not all of them. The sample consists of 150,000 or so clones, approximately 80% of them appearing once. Sample: peripheral blood. The receptor source for this set is a woman aged 60-75 years with acute or convalescent COVID-19.

This clone has a handful of counts. This chain links TRBV5-1 with TRBJ2-1; no firm D call. The CDR3 contains 12 residues. The V gene lost 1 base and the J gene lost 5 bases, with 4 bases spanning the gap. Germline CDR1 reads SGHRS; CDR2 reads YFSETQ. The CDR3 loop reads CASSLIDNEQFF. The CDR3 bases are TGCGCCAGCAGCTTGATAGACAATGAGCAGTTCTTC.

The chain links TRBV18 to TRBJ1-3; 9 bases are a match to TRBD1. The CDR3 runs 16 residues. CDR1 and CDR2 (germline): KGHSH, LQKENI. V shed 4 bases, J shed 0 bases, and the junction held 4 bases outside the gene matches. The CDR3, as DNA: TGTGCCAGCTCACTAACGACAGGGGGCTCTGGAAACACCATATATTTT. It encodes CASSLTTGGSGNTIYF.

This clone was detected many times. This rearrangement joins TRBV18 to TRBJ1-1; possibly TRBD1 for D (6 bases). This CDR3 is built from 14 residues. V was clipped by 6 bases and J by 8 bases, with 19 bases between them. Germline lookup yields CDR1 KGHSH and CDR2 LQKENI. Written as DNA, the CDR3 is TGTGCCAGCTCGCTAACCTCAGGGGCCTCGGAAGCTTTCTTT. Translated: CASSLTSGASEAFF.

The V gene is TRBV5-1, the J gene TRBJ1-1; D uncertain. CDR3 length: 13 amino acids. In germline, CDR1 is SGHRS, CDR2 YFSETQ. Trimming stripped 4 bases from V and 0 bases from J, with 7 bases between. The DNA of the CDR3 is TGCGCCAGCAGCGGAACAGTGAACACTGAAGCTTTCTTT. This translates into CASSGTVNTEAFF.

The chain has TRBV29-1 and TRBJ1-5; perhaps TRBD1 as D (6 bases). Trimming cost V 7 bases and J 4 bases, with 14 bases left between them. The germline gives CDR1 SQVTM, CDR2 ANQGSEA. The length of the CDR3 is 13 residues. This CDR3 reads CSAKQGRNQPQHF. DNA of the CDR3: TGCAGCGCGAAGCAGGGGCGGAATCAGCCCCAGCATTTT.

In DNA, the CDR3 is TGTGCCAGCAGCCCCCACACCGAGGGGGAAGGCTACACCTTC. Translation gives CASSPHTEGEGYTF. The V gene is TRBV9, the J gene TRBJ1-2; TRBD1 is a possible D gene (6 bases). V was shortened by 4 bases and J by 8 bases, with 18 bases between the two germline ends. Germline assignment: CDR1 SGDLS and CDR2 YYNGEE. There are 14 residues in the CDR3.

This clone was seen a few times. In DNA, the CDR3 is TGCGCCAGCAGCTTGGAGGACAGGGGGCTACGGGGATATGGCTACACCTTC. Its translation is CASSLEDRGLRGYGYTF. The rearrangement uses TRBV5-1 and TRBJ1-2; 11 bases line up with TRBD1. The CDR3 runs 17 residues. With 0 bases clipped from V and 5 bases from J, the junction kept 9 bases outside the gene matches. Germline CDR1 SGHRS, CDR2 YFSETQ.

V is TRBV30 and J is TRBJ1-1, with 8 bases matching TRBD1. Germline trimming cut 0 bases from V and 4 bases from J; bases unmatched to any gene: 4. CDR1 is GTSNPN and CDR2 is SVGIG in the germline V gene (reference sequence). This CDR3 spans 14 amino acids. CDR3 nucleotide sequence: TGTGCCTGGAGTGTACAGGGGGGCGGCACTGAAGCTTTCTTT. Encoded protein: CAWSVQGGGTEAFF.

This clone turned up a few times. The chain employs TRBV30 and TRBJ2-7; 9 bases map to TRBD1. CDR3 length: 16 amino acids. Germline CDR1 GTSNPN, CDR2 SVGIG (reference sequence). Unmatched junction bases numbered 6, after V lost 0 bases and J lost 0 bases. CDR3 DNA sequence: TGTGCCTGGAGTGTAGGCTGGACAGGGGACTCCTACGAGCAGTACTTC. It is translated as CAWSVGWTGDSYEQYF.

The chain has TRBV29-1 and TRBJ1-2; a possible D gene is TRBD1 (5 bases). CDR3 length equals 14 residues. The ends were cut back, 4 bases at V and 6 bases at J, with 18 bases in the middle. Germline V gene sequence: CDR1 SQVTM, CDR2 ANQGSEA. This CDR3 reads CSVATRVGADGYTF. In DNA form, the CDR3 reads TGCAGCGTTGCGACCAGGGTTGGGGCGGATGGCTACACCTTC.

The rearrangement joins TRBV7-9 to TRBJ1-5; 11 bases match TRBD1. Losses at the gene ends were 5 bases for V and 3 bases for J; bases not matched to a gene: 6. The CDR3 runs 16 residues. The germline gives CDR1 SEHNR, CDR2 FQNEAQ (reference sequence). The CDR3: CASSPYGQGANQPQHF. The CDR3 DNA follows: TGTGCCAGCAGCCCCTACGGACAGGGGGCCAATCAGCCCCAGCATTTT. The entire variable domain, with the rest obtained from reference TRBV7-9 and TRBJ1-5, is as follows: DTGVSQNPRHKITKRGQNVTFRCDPISEHNRLYWYRQTLGQGPEFLTYFQNEAQLEKSRLLSDRFSAERPKGSFSTLEIQRTEQGDSAMYLCASSPYGQGANQPQHFGDGTRLSIL.

CDR3 protein: CASSYSIQVKAFF. The CDR3 DNA is TGTGCCAGCAGTTACTCGATACAAGTTAAGGCTTTCTTT. The chain uses TRBV6-5 and TRBJ1-1; D not certain. Trimming took off 0 bases at V and 11 bases at J, with 13 bases between the two ends. CDR1 and CDR2 (germline): MNHEY, SVGAGI. CDR3 length equals 13 residues.

V is TRBV3-1 (or the pseudogene TRBV3-2) and J is TRBJ2-1, with a possible D match to TRBD1 (5 bases). CDR3 length: 18 residues. Trimming removed 4 bases from V and 0 bases from J, with 19 bases in between. CDR1 and CDR2 (germline): LGHDT, YNNKEL (reference sequence). CDR3 protein: CASSLYRQSRNSYNEQFF. In DNA, the CDR3 is TGTGCCAGCAGCCTTTACAGACAGTCCCGAAACTCCTACAATGAGCAGTTCTTC.

The chain combines TRBV6-6 with TRBJ1-5; 7 nucleotides match TRBD1. The V gene end was trimmed by 6 bases and the J gene end by 1 base; junction bases not matched to a gene: 6. Germline V gene sequence: CDR1 MNHNY, CDR2 SVGAGI (reference sequence). The CDR3 has 15 residues. CDR3 sequence reads: CASSNTGASNQPQHF. Written as DNA, the CDR3 is TGTGCCAGCAGCAATACAGGGGCAAGCAATCAGCCCCAGCATTTT.